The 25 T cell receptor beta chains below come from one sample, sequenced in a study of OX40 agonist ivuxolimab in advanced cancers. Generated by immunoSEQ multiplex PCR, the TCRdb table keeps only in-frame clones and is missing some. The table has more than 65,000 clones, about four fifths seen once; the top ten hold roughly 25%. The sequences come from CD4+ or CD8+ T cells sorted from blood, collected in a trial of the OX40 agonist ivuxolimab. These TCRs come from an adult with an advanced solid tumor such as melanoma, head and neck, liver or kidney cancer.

Written as DNA, the CDR3 is TGCGCCAGCAGTGAGGTTCGGGGGTCCACGCAGTATTTT. Amino acids: CASSEVRGSTQYF. The gene calls are TRBV10-1 and TRBJ2-3; D might be TRBD2 (6 bases). Trimming took off 2 bases at V and 9 bases at J, with 12 bases between the two ends. Germline CDR1 is WNHNN and CDR2 is SYGVQD (reference sequence). The CDR3 runs to 13 residues.

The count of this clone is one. The CDR3 sequence is CASSYVGSGEKLFF. The CDR3, as DNA: TGTGCCAGCAGTTACGTTGGGTCTGGGGAAAAACTGTTTTTT. The chain joins TRBV6-5 to TRBJ1-4, with unresolved D. V lost 2 bases and J lost 8, with 12 bases in between. This CDR3 contains 14 residues. Looked up from germline, CDR1 is MNHEY and CDR2 is SVGAGI.

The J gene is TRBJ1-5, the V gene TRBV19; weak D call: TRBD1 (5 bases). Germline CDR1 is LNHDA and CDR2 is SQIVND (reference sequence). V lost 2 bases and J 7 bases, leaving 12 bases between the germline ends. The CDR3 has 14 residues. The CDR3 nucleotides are TGTGCCAGTAGTATAAGTCGTGGGGACCAGCCCCAGCATTTT. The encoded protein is CASSISRGDQPQHF.

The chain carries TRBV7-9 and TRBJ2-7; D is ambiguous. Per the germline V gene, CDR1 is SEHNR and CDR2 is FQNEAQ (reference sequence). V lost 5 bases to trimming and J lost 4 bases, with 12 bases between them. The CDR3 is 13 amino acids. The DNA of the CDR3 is TGTGCCAGCAGCCCGTTGGACCTATACGAGCAGTACTTC. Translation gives CASSPLDLYEQYF.

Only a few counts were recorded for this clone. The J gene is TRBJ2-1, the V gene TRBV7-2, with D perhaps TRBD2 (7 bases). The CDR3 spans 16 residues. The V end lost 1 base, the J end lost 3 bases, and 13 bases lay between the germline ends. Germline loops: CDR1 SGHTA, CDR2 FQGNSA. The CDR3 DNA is TGTGCCAGCAGCTTAGGAGGGGGACTAATCTACAATGAGCAGTTCTTC. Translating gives CASSLGGGLIYNEQFF.

CDR3 sequence (DNA): TGTGCCAGCAGTCCCTGGGGGGTGGAGCAGCCCCAGCATTTT. Encoded protein: CASSPWGVEQPQHF. This chain connects TRBV2 to TRBJ1-5; tentatively, D is TRBD1 (5 bases). V shed 5 bases and J shed 7 bases, with 15 bases lying between them. Germline lookup yields CDR1 SNHLY and CDR2 FYNNEI. The CDR3 contains 14 residues.

CDR3 residues: CASSRTGAFSGANVLTF. The CDR3 region has the DNA TGCGCCAGCAGCCGGACAGGGGCCTTCTCTGGGGCCAACGTCCTGACTTTC. J is TRBJ2-6 and V is TRBV5-1, with 9 bases fitting TRBD1. CDR3 size: 17 residues. The germline CDR1 and CDR2 sequences are SGHRS and YFSETQ. V trimming: 4 bases; J trimming: 0 bases; junction bases outside the gene matches: 5.

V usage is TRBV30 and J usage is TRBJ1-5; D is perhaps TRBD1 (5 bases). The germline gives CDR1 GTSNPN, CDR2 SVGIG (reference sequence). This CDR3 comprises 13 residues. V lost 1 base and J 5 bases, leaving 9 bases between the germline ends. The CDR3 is CAWSGRGDQPQHF. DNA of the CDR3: TGTGCCTGGAGTGGACGGGGGGATCAGCCCCAGCATTTT.

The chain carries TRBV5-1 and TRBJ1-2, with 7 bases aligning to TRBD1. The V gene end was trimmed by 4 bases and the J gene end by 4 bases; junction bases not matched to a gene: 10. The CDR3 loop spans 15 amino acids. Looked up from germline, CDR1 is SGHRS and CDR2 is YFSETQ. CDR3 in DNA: TGCGCCAGCAGCCCTGGAGGGGGCCGGGTCTATGGCTACACCTTC. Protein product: CASSPGGGRVYGYTF. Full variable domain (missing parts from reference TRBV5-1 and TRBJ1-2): KAGVTQTPRYLIKTRGQQVTLSCSPISGHRSVSWYQQTPGQGLQFLFEYFSETQRNKGNFPGRFSGRQFSNSRSEMNVSTLELGDSALYLCASSPGGGRVYGYTFGSGTRLTVV.

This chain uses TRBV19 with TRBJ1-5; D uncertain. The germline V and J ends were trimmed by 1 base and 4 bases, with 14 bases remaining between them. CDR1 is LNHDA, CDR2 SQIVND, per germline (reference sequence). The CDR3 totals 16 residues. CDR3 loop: CASSIALQTLNQPQHF. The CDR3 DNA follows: TGTGCCAGTAGTATAGCCCTACAGACCCTAAATCAGCCCCAGCATTTT.

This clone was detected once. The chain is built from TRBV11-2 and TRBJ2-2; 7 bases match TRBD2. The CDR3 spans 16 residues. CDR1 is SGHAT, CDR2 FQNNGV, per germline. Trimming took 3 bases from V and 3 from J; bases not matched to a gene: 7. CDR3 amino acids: CASSFEAREDTGELFF. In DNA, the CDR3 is TGTGCCAGCAGCTTCGAAGCCCGGGAGGACACCGGGGAGCTGTTTTTT.

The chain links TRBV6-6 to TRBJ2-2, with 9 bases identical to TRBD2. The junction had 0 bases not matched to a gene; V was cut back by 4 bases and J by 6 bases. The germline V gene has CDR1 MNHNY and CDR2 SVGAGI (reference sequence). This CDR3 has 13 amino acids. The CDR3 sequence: CASSWTSAGELFF. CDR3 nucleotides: TGTGCCAGCAGTTGGACTAGCGCCGGGGAGCTGTTTTTT.

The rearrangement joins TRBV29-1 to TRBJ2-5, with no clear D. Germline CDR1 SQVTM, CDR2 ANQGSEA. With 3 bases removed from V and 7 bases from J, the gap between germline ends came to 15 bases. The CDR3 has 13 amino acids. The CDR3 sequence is CSVDGSTRGTQYF. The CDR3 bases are TGCAGCGTTGACGGCAGTACAAGAGGGACCCAGTACTTC.

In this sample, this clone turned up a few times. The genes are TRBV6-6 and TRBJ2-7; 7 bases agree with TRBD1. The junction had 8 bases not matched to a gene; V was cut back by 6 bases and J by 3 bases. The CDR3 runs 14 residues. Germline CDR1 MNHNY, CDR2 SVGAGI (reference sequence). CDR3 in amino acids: CASRETGQYYEQYF. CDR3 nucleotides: TGTGCCAGCAGAGAAACGGGACAGTACTACGAGCAGTACTTC.

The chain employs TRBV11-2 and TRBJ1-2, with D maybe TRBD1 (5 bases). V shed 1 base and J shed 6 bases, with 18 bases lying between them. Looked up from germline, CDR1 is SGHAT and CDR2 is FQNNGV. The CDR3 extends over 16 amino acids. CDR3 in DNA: TGTGCCAGCAGCTTAGGACGGACACCCAACAAGGATGGCTACACCTTC. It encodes CASSLGRTPNKDGYTF.

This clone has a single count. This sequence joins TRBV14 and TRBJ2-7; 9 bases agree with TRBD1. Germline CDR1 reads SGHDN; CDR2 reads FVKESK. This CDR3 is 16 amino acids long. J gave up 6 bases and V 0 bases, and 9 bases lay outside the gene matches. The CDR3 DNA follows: TGTGCCAGCAGCCAAGAATATGGAGGACAGGGGAGCGAGCAGTACTTC. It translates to CASSQEYGGQGSEQYF.

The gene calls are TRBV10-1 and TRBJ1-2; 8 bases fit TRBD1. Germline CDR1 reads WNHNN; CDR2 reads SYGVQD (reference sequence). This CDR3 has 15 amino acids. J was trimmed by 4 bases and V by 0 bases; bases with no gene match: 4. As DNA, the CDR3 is TGCGCCAGCAGTGAGTCGGGGACAGGAACCTATGGCTACACCTTC. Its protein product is CASSESGTGTYGYTF.

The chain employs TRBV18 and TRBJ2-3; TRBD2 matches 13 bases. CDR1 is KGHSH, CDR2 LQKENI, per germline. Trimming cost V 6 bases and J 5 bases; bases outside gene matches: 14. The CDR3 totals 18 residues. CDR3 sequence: CASSPELGLAGFGDTQYF. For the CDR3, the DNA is TGTGCCAGCTCCCCTGAATTGGGACTAGCGGGGTTTGGAGATACGCAGTATTTT.

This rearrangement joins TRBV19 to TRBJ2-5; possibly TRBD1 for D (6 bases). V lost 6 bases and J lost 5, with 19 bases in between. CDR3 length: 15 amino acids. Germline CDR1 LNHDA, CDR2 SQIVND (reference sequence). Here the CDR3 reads CASSPDRRLGETQYF. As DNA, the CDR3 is TGTGCCAGTAGCCCGGACAGAAGACTGGGGGAGACCCAGTACTTC.

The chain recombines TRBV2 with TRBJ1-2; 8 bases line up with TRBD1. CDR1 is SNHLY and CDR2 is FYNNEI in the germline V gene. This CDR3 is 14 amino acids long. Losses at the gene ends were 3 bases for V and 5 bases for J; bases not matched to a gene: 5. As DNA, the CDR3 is TGTGCCAGCAGTGACGACAGGGGATTATATGGCTACACCTTC. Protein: CASSDDRGLYGYTF.

CDR3 in amino acids: CASSPTGGSSGNTIYF. The DNA of the CDR3 is TGTGCCAGCAGCCCGACAGGGGGAAGCTCTGGAAACACCATATATTTT. The V gene is TRBV11-2, the J gene TRBJ1-3; 9 positions match TRBD1. CDR1 and CDR2 (germline): SGHAT, FQNNGV. The trim removed 5 bases at V and 0 bases at J, leaving 5 bases unmatched. The CDR3 has 16 amino acids.

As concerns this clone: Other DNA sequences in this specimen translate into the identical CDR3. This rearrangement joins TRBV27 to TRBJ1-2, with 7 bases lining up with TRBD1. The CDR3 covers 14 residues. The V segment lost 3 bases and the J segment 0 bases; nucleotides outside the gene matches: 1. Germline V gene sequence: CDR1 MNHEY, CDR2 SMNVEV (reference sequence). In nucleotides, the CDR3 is TGTGCCAGCAGTTTTCAGGGGGCTAACTATGGCTACACCTTC. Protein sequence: CASSFQGANYGYTF.

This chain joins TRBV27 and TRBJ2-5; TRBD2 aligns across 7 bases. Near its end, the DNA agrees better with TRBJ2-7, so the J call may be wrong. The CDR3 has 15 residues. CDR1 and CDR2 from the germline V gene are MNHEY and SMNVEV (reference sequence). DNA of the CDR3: TGTGCCAGCAGTTTAAAGTGGGGGGGACTCTACGAGCAGTACTTC. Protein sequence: CASSLKWGGLYEQYF.

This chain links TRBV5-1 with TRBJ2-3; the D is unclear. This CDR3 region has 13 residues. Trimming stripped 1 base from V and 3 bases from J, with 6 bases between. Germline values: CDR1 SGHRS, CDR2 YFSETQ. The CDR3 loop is CASSLFSTDTQYF. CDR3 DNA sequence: TGCGCCAGCAGCTTGTTCTCAACAGATACGCAGTATTTT.

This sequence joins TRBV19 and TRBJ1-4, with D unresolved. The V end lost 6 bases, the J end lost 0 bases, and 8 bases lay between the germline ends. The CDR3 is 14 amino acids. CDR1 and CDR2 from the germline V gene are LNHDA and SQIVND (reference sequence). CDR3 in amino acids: CASRGISTNEKLFF. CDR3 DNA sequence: TGTGCCAGTAGGGGGATTTCAACTAATGAAAAACTGTTTTTT.